The source of this TCR beta chain is a study of shared clonotypes between healthy human individuals. Study-level results: Rarefaction showed that sequencing of sorted subsets was incomplete (despite large depth). There were few donors, and this limited the genetic and exposure-history diversity represented.

Details on this clone: Its specificity is not known.

Each sorted subset replicate got 200 ng genomic DNA, roughly 27,000 genomes. Clones were read by immunoSEQ multiplex PCR, and TCRdb kept only the in-frame ones, dropping some. Of around 1,000,000 clones listed, roughly 80% are singletons. The germline V gene has CDR1 SGDLS and CDR2 YYNGEE. The length of the CDR3 is 16 residues. Germline trimming cut 3 bases from V and 2 bases from J; bases unmatched to any gene: 2. The chain couples TRBV9 to TRBJ2-1, with TRBD2 identical over 13 bases. The sequencing input was memory CD4+ T cells from PBMCs. The subset denotes: CD45RA-negative fraction. The receptor comes from a man aged 18 to 30 in good health. Some clones in this sample may be carry-over from other donors' samples. CDR3 protein: CASSGGLAGTYNEQFF. CDR3 DNA: TGTGCCAGCAGCGGGGGACTAGCGGGAACCTACAATGAGCAGTTCTTC.